This T cell receptor (beta chain) was recorded in a study of T cell responses to AZD1222 COVID-19 vaccine. Study-level background: Second-dose groups at about 4 or about 12 weeks were pooled.

Comment on this clone: What it binds is not known.

Study-level results: Spike-spanning, vaccine-associated CD4 TCRs were dominant at 160-218 and 743-854. At study baseline, merely several AZD1222 recipients were seropositive.

TCRdb keeps only in-frame clones here, not all; method: immunoSEQ multiplex PCR. Here the sample spans fewer than 50,000 clones, over 65% being singletons. The CDR3 length is 11 residues. Trimming cost V 8 bases and J 5 bases; bases outside gene matches: 1. CDR1 is MNHEY and CDR2 is SMNVEV in the germline V gene (reference sequence). V usage is TRBV27 and J usage is TRBJ2-7; TRBD1 agrees at 9 bases. The sequenced sample was peripheral blood, obtained on day 0 of AZD1222 vaccination. The source is an adult in good health. The CDR3 loop is CASGTGHEQYV. Written as DNA, the CDR3 is TGTGCCAGCGGGACAGGGCACGAGCAGTACGTC.